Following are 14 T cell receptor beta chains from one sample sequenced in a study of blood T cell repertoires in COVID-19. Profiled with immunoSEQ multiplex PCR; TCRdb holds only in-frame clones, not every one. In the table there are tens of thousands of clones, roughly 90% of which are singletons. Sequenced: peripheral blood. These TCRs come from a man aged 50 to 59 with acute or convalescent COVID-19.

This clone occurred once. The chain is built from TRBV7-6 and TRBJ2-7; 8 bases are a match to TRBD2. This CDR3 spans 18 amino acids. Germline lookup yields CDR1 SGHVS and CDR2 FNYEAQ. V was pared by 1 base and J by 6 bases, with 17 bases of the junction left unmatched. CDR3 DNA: TGTGCCAGCAGCTTAGTGGTCACAGGGATCGGGAGGGCCGGCGAGCAGTACTTC. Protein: CASSLVVTGIGRAGEQYF.

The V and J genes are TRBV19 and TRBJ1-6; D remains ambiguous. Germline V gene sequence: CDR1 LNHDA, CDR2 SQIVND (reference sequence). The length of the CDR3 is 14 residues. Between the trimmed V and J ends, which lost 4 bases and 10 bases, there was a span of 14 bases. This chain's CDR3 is CASSTPGRNSPLHF. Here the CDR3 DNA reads TGTGCCAGTAGTACGCCGGGGAGGAACTCACCCCTCCACTTT.

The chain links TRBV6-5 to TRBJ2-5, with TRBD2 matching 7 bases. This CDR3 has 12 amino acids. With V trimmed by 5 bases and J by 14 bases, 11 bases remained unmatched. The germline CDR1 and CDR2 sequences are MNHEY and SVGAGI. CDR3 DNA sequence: TGTGCCAGCAGTACGCCGGGAGGTAGGGAATACTTC. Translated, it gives CASSTPGGREYF.

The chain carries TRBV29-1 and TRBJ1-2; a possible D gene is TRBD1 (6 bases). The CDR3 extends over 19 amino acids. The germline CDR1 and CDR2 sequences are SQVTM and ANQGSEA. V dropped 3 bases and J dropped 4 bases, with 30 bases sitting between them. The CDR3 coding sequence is TGCAGCGTTGACCTTGGCGGACAGAAGGGCTATCCCCTGGGCTATGGCTACACCTTC. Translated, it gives CSVDLGGQKGYPLGYGYTF.

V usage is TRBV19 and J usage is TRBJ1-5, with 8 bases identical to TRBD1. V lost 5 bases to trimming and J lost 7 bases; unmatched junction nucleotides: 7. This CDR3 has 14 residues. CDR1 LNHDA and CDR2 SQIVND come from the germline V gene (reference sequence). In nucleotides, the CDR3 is TGTGCCAGTAGTTCCGACAGGGGTGAACAGCCCCAGCATTTT. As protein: CASSSDRGEQPQHF.

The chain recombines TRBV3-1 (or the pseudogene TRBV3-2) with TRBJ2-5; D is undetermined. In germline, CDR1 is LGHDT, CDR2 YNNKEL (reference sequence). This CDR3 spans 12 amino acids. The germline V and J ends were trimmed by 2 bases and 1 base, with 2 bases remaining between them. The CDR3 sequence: CASSQLQETQYF. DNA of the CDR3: TGTGCCAGCAGCCAACTCCAAGAGACCCAGTACTTC.

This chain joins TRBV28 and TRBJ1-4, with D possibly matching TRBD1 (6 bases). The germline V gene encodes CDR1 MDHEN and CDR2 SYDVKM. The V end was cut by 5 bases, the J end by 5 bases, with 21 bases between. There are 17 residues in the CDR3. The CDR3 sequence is CASSTPGRGDLNEKLFF. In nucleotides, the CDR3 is TGTGCCAGCAGTACCCCAGGGAGGGGGGACCTAAATGAAAAACTGTTTTTT.

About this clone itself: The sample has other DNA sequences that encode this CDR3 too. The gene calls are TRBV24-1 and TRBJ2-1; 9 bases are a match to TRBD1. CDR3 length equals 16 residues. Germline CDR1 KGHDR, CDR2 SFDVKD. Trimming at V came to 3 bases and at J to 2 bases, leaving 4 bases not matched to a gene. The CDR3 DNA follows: TGTGCCACCAGTGATGGTAACAGGGGGCCCTACAATGAGCAGTTCTTC. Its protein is CATSDGNRGPYNEQFF.

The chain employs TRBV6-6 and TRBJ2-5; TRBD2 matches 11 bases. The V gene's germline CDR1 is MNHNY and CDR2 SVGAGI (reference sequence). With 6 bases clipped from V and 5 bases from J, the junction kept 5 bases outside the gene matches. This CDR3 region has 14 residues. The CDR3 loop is CASRTSGNGETQYF. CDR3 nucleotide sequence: TGTGCCAGCAGGACTAGCGGGAATGGGGAGACCCAGTACTTC.

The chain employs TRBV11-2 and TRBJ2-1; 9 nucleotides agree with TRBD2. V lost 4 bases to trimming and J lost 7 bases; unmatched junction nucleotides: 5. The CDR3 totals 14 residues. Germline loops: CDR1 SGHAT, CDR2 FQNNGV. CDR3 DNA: TGTGCCAGCAGCTCCACGGGACTAGCAAATGAGCAGTTCTTC. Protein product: CASSSTGLANEQFF.

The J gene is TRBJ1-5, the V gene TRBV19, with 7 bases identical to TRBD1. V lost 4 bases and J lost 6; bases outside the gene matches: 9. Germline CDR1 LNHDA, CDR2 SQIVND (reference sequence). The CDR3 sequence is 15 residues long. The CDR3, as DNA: TGTGCCAGTAGTACAGACAGGGTCGGTAGTCAGCCCCAGCATTTT. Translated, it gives CASSTDRVGSQPQHF.

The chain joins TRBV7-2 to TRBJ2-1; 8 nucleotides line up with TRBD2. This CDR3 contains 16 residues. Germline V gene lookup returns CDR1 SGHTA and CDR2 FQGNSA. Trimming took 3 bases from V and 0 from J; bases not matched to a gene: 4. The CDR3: CASSFLLAGSYNEQFF. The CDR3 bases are TGTGCCAGCAGCTTCCTGCTAGCGGGCTCCTACAATGAGCAGTTCTTC.

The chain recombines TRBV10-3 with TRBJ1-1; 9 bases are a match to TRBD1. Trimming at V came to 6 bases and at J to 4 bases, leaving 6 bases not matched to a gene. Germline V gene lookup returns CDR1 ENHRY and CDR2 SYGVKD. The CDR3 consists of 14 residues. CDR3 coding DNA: TGTGCCATCAGGGACAGGGGTTCTAGCACTGAAGCTTTCTTT. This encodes CAIRDRGSSTEAFF.

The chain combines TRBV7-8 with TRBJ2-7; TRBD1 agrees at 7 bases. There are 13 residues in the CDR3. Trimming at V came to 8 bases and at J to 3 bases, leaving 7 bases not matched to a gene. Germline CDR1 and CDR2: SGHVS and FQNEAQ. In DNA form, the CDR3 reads TGTGCCAGCTTGCCAGGGGGTATCTACGAGCAGTACTTC. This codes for CASLPGGIYEQYF.